Presented here are 7 T cell receptor beta chains from one specimen sequenced in a study of T cell responses to AZD1222 COVID-19 vaccine. Some clones are missing from TCRdb's copy, which holds only in-frame ones; the method was immunoSEQ multiplex PCR. The table records under 150,000 clones, 90% of them present only once. Sequencing was performed on peripheral blood, taken on day 0 of AZD1222 vaccination. These receptors all come from an adult in good health.

The V gene is TRBV4-3, the J gene TRBJ2-5, with 9 bases aligning to TRBD1. The junction had 5 bases not matched to a gene; V was cut back by 1 base and J by 5 bases. Germline V gene data show CDR1 as LGHNA and CDR2 as YSLEER. The CDR3 contains 15 residues. In DNA, the CDR3 is TGCGCCAGCAGCCAAGCACAGGGGGCTTGGGAGACCCAGTACTTC. The encoded protein is CASSQAQGAWETQYF.

This chain connects TRBV4-3 to TRBJ2-3; 10 positions agree with TRBD2. This CDR3 region has 16 residues. Germline CDR1 reads LGHNA; CDR2 reads YSLEER. V was pared by 0 bases and J by 2 bases, with 2 bases of the junction left unmatched. In nucleotides, the CDR3 is TGCGCCAGCAGCCAAGAAGGACTAGCGGACACAGATACGCAGTATTTT. Encoded protein: CASSQEGLADTDTQYF.

This chain connects TRBV11-2 to TRBJ2-5; D may be TRBD2 (7 bases). Germline V CDR1 and CDR2: SGHAT, FQNNGV. The CDR3 loop spans 13 amino acids. V was clipped by 6 bases and J by 3 bases, with 11 bases between them. The CDR3 sequence is CASRGGVEETQYF. The CDR3 coding sequence is TGTGCCAGCAGAGGGGGGGTCGAAGAGACCCAGTACTTC.

This chain joins TRBV30 and TRBJ2-7, with 16 bases aligning to TRBD2. V trimming: 4 bases; J trimming: 0 bases; junction bases outside the gene matches: 6. This CDR3 region has 17 residues. The V gene's germline CDR1 is GTSNPN and CDR2 SVGIG (reference sequence). The CDR3 sequence: CAWKQGTSGRASYEQYF. CDR3 coding DNA: TGTGCCTGGAAACAGGGGACTAGCGGGAGGGCCTCCTACGAGCAGTACTTC.

The DNA for the CDR3 is TGTGCTAGTGGTTTGTCGGCGAGTTCCACAGATACGCAGTATTTT. Its protein product is CASGLSASSTDTQYF. This sequence joins TRBV12-5 and TRBJ2-3; no clear D. The CDR3 loop spans 15 amino acids. CDR1 is LGHNT and CDR2 is FRNRAP in the germline V gene. V was pared by 2 bases and J by 2 bases, with 11 bases between.

The chain links TRBV5-1 to TRBJ1-3; tentatively, D is TRBD1 (5 bases). CDR3 length equals 15 residues. V was shortened by 5 bases and J by 0 bases, with 12 bases between the two germline ends. Germline V CDR1 and CDR2: SGHRS, YFSETQ. The CDR3 DNA is TGCGCCAGCAGTTATGGGGCCAGCTCTGGAAACACCATATATTTT. Encoded protein: CASSYGASSGNTIYF.

This chain joins TRBV10-3 and TRBJ2-7, with D perhaps matching TRBD1 or TRBD2 (6 bases each). The CDR3 totals 15 residues. Per germline, CDR1 ENHRY and CDR2 SYGVKD. Between the trimmed V and J ends, which lost 1 base and 0 bases, there was a span of 10 bases. CDR3 sequence (DNA): TGTGCCATCAGTGAGTTTGGAGGGGGCTCCTACGAGCAGTACTTC. The encoded protein is CAISEFGGGSYEQYF.